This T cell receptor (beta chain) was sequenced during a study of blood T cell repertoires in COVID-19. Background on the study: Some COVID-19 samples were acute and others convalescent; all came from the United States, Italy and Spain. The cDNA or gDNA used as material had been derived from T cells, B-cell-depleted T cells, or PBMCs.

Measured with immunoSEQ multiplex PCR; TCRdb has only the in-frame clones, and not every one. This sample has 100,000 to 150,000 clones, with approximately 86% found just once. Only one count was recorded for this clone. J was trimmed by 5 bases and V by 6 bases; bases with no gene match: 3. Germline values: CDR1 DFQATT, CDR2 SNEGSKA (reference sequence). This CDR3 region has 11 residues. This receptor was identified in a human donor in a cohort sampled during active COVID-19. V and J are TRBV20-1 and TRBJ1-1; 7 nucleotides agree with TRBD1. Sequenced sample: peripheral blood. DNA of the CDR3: TGCAGTGCGCAGGGGGATACTGAAGCTTTCTTT. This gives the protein CSAQGDTEAFF.